A single sample gave rise to the 30 T cell receptor beta chains below, sequenced in a study of post-analysis software for immune sequencing data. Study results and limitations: Comparison of patients with controls showed five or six TRBV segments more frequent in patients, TRBV5-6, TRBV5-1 and TRBV20-1 among them.

Unique molecular identifiers were built into the TCR beta cDNA libraries. TCRdb re-analysed the PCR reads in MiXCR, keeping a single row per CDR3 protein. The repertoire holds 800,000 to 950,000 distinct CDR3 sequences, with roughly 50% as singletons. These TCRs are of unknown antigen specificity. Material for sequencing was blood. The receptor source for this set is a girl between 10 and 17 years old with multiple sclerosis.

V gene TRBV3-1 combines with J gene TRBJ2-4; tentatively, D is TRBD1 (6 bases). The CDR3 totals 22 residues. V lost 2 bases and J 0 bases, leaving 29 bases between the germline ends. Germline-derived CDR1 and CDR2 are LGHDT and YNNKEL (reference sequence). As DNA, the CDR3 is TGTGCCAGCAGCCAAAGGGCCTCACAGGGTTTCCCCCTCTCGCTAGCCAAAAACATTCAGTACTTC. This encodes CASSQRASQGFPLSLAKNIQYF.

The V call is TRBV4-2, the J call TRBJ2-3, with D hard to call. This CDR3 is built from 14 residues. The germline V and J ends were trimmed by 10 bases and 2 bases, with 16 bases remaining between them. Germline CDR1 LGHNA, CDR2 YNFKEQ. Here the CDR3 DNA reads TGTGCCACCAACCCAAGTGGGGACACAGATACGCAGTATTTT. Encoded protein: CATNPSGDTDTQYF.

This clonotype has a handful of counts. This chain links TRBV27 with TRBJ1-4; D is undetermined. The CDR3 loop spans 15 amino acids. Trimming left V 4 bases short and J 5 bases short, with 14 bases between. Germline assignment: CDR1 MNHEY and CDR2 SMNVEV (reference sequence). Written as DNA, the CDR3 is TGTGCCAGCAGTTCGGACCGCCCTGTAAATGAAAAACTGTTTTTT. The encoded protein is CASSSDRPVNEKLFF.

This clonotype is a singleton in its sample. The chain has TRBV12-3 or TRBV12-4 and TRBJ1-4; D not resolved. Trimming pared 3 bases from V and 8 bases from J, leaving 16 bases between. The CDR3 is made up of 15 amino acids. CDR3 DNA sequence: TGTGCCAGCAGTTTTACGCGGGGAATCGGGGAAAAACTGTTTTTT. This gives the protein CASSFTRGIGEKLFF.

The V call is TRBV29-1, the J call TRBJ1-1; weak D call: TRBD1 (5 bases). CDR3 size: 13 residues. The V end was cut by 0 bases, the J end by 5 bases, with 10 bases between. Per germline, CDR1 SQVTM and CDR2 ANQGSEA. The CDR3 region has the DNA TGCAGCGTTGAAGATCGGGGCCAGACTGAAGCTTTCTTT. Translating gives CSVEDRGQTEAFF.

The chain links TRBV12-3 or TRBV12-4 to TRBJ2-5; the match to TRBD2 covers 13 bases. CDR3 length equals 17 residues. Germline trimming cut 5 bases from V and 6 bases from J; bases unmatched to any gene: 12. The CDR3 sequence: CASSPRLAGGPRKTQYF. The CDR3 nucleotides are TGTGCCAGCAGTCCGAGACTAGCGGGGGGCCCTCGGAAGACCCAGTACTTC.

The chain carries TRBV5-1 and TRBJ2-1; 14 nucleotides match TRBD2. The CDR3 has 18 residues. CDR1 and CDR2 from the germline V gene are SGHRS and YFSETQ. The trim removed 3 bases at V and 1 base at J, leaving 6 bases unmatched. This CDR3 is CASSSGLAGEPSYNEQFF. DNA of the CDR3: TGCGCCAGCAGCTCGGGACTAGCGGGGGAGCCGTCCTACAATGAGCAGTTCTTC. The full variable domain, completed using reference TRBV5-1 and TRBJ2-1, is KAGVTQTPRYLIKTRGQQVTLSCSPISGHRSVSWYQQTPGQGLQFLFEYFSETQRNKGNFPGRFSGRQFSNSRSEMNVSTLELGDSALYLCASSSGLAGEPSYNEQFFGPGTRLTVL.

This clonotype was seen repeatedly, ten times or more. An end of the junction does not agree with germline; a read error may underlie this. The J gene is TRBJ2-5, the V gene TRBV18; D might be TRBD1 or TRBD2, each matching 5 bases. CDR3 length: 13 amino acids. Germline CDR1 is KGHSH and CDR2 is LQKENI. CDR3 sequence (DNA): TGCGCCAGCAGCCCGGGACGGCAAGAGACCCAGTACTTC. Translated: CASSPGRQETQYF.

The chain combines TRBV2 with TRBJ2-3; no firm D call. Germline V gene data show CDR1 as SNHLY and CDR2 as FYNNEI. This CDR3 is 14 amino acids long. V shed 8 bases and J shed 2 bases, with 14 bases lying between them. DNA of the CDR3: TGTGCCAGCCATCGGCAGAGACTCACAGATACGCAGTATTTT. Its protein is CASHRQRLTDTQYF.

In its sample, this clonotype was seen once. V and J are TRBV20-1 and TRBJ2-1; 12 nucleotides align to TRBD2. J lost 9 bases, V lost 0 bases, and 6 bases had no gene match. Looked up from germline, CDR1 is DFQATT and CDR2 is SNEGSKA (reference sequence). The CDR3 length is 15 residues. Written as DNA, the CDR3 is TGCAGTGCTAGAGATGGAGGACTAGCGGGACTTGAGCAGTTCTTC. This translates into CSARDGGLAGLEQFF.

This chain uses TRBV20-1 with TRBJ2-3; 7 positions match TRBD2. The CDR3 is 17 amino acids. The germline V gene encodes CDR1 DFQATT and CDR2 SNEGSKA (reference sequence). The V and J ends lost 5 bases and 1 base, in that order; junction bases with no gene match: 15. CDR3 DNA: TGCAGTGCTTGGGACCGCCGGCTAGCGGTCCGCACAGATACGCAGTATTTT. This sequence encodes CSAWDRRLAVRTDTQYF.

This clonotype came up a few times. The chain combines TRBV20-1 with TRBJ1-5, with 10 bases that match TRBD1. This CDR3 spans 16 amino acids. Germline loops: CDR1 DFQATT, CDR2 SNEGSKA (reference sequence). V lost 2 bases to trimming and J lost 3 bases; unmatched junction nucleotides: 7. This chain's CDR3 is CSARTRTGGPNQPQHF. The CDR3 DNA is TGCAGTGCTAGAACCAGGACAGGGGGTCCCAATCAGCCCCAGCATTTT.

As to this clonotype: One junction end does not reproduce the germline sequence, and a read error may be involved. J is TRBJ1-6 and V is TRBV5-1; D gene unclear. The CDR3 extends over 16 amino acids. Germline CDR1 is SGHRS and CDR2 is YFSETQ. The DNA for the CDR3 is TGCGCCAGCAGTTTGGGCTACAGCTCCTATAATTCACCCCTCCACTTT. As protein: CASSLGYSSYNSPLHF.

The CDR3 sequence is CASSFRTSGSRPDTQYF. The CDR3 DNA is TGCGCCAGCAGCTTCCGGACTAGCGGGAGTCGCCCAGATACGCAGTATTTT. The chain couples TRBV5-1 to TRBJ2-3; 13 bases match TRBD2. The V gene's germline CDR1 is SGHRS and CDR2 YFSETQ. After removal of 2 bases from V and 4 bases from J, the junction contained 7 bases not matched to a gene. CDR3 length: 17 amino acids.

This clonotype occurred a few times. CDR3 sequence: CASSSLSSYEQYF. The CDR3 DNA reads TGTGCCAGCAGCTCCCTGAGCTCCTACGAGCAGTACTTC. This chain links TRBV7-3 with TRBJ2-7, with D uncertain. The germline V gene has CDR1 SGHTA and CDR2 FQGTGA. The CDR3 is 13 residues long. The V gene lost 4 bases and the J gene lost 0 bases, with 7 bases spanning the gap.

This chain uses TRBV3-1 with TRBJ2-7; 11 bases map to TRBD2. The CDR3 sequence is 15 residues long. Germline V gene lookup returns CDR1 LGHDT and CDR2 YNNKEL (reference sequence). Germline trimming cut 5 bases from V and 4 bases from J; bases unmatched to any gene: 7. CDR3 sequence: CASSFSGRAVYEQYF. The DNA of the CDR3 is TGTGCCAGCAGCTTTAGCGGGAGGGCCGTATACGAGCAGTACTTC.

This clonotype appeared a single time. This chain links TRBV5-1 with TRBJ2-1; 8 nucleotides agree with TRBD2. This CDR3 spans 17 amino acids. J gave up 3 bases and V 1 base, and 9 bases lay outside the gene matches. Germline values: CDR1 SGHRS, CDR2 YFSETQ. For the CDR3, the DNA is TGCGCCAGCAGCTTGTTGAGTTCCGCGGGAGGCTACAATGAGCAGTTCTTC. Protein product: CASSLLSSAGGYNEQFF.

The rearrangement joins TRBV10-2 to TRBJ2-1; 7 nucleotides align to TRBD2. The CDR3 contains 15 residues. V was clipped by 4 bases and J by 0 bases; unmatched bases: 3. Germline V gives CDR1 WSHSY, CDR2 SAAADI. As DNA, the CDR3 is TGCGCCAGCAGTGGGGGGGACTACTCCTACAATGAGCAGTTCTTC. Protein sequence: CASSGGDYSYNEQFF.

This clonotype was picked up a small number of times. The V and J genes are TRBV7-2 and TRBJ2-7, with 10 bases aligning to TRBD2. Germline values: CDR1 SGHTA, CDR2 FQGNSA. This CDR3 comprises 15 residues. The trim removed 5 bases at V and 2 bases at J, leaving 6 bases unmatched. The CDR3 region has the DNA TGTGCCAGCAGCCCCGGACTAGCGGCAGCCTACGAGCAGTACTTC. Its protein is CASSPGLAAAYEQYF. Looking up the rest from reference TRBV7-2 and TRBJ2-7 gives the full variable domain: GAGVSQSPSNKVTEKGKDVELRCDPISGHTALYWYRQSLGQGLEFLIYFQGNSAPDKSGLPSDRFSAERTGGSVSTLTIQRTQQEDSAVYLCASSPGLAAAYEQYFGPGTRLTVT.

This clonotype was counted only a few times. The chain couples TRBV10-3 to TRBJ1-4; D possibly corresponds to TRBD1 (6 bases). Trimming left V 6 bases short and J 7 bases short, with 12 bases between. Germline assignment: CDR1 ENHRY and CDR2 SYGVKD. The CDR3 is made up of 13 amino acids. CDR3 protein: CAIREQGSEKLFF. CDR3 DNA sequence: TGTGCCATCAGGGAACAGGGTAGTGAAAAACTGTTTTTT.

The chain is built from TRBV5-6 and TRBJ1-2, with D unresolved. Per the germline V gene, CDR1 is SGHDT and CDR2 is YYEEEE. The CDR3 is 13 amino acids. The germline V and J ends were trimmed by 0 bases and 8 bases, with 11 bases remaining between them. DNA for the CDR3: TGTGCCAGCAGCTTGGAACAGCTCCCGGGCTACACCTTC. It yields the protein CASSLEQLPGYTF.

The rearrangement joins TRBV7-3 to TRBJ2-3; TRBD2 is a possible D gene (5 bases). This CDR3 is built from 12 residues. V was pared by 0 bases and J by 7 bases, with 5 bases between. Germline V gives CDR1 SGHTA, CDR2 FQGTGA. CDR3 in amino acids: CASSLTDYTQYF. CDR3 in DNA: TGTGCCAGCAGCTTAACGGACTATACGCAGTATTTT. The full variable domain, in which reference TRBV7-3 and TRBJ2-3 provide the parts outside the CDR3, is GAGVSQTPSNKVTEKGKYVELRCDPISGHTALYWYRQSLGQGPEFLIYFQGTGAADDSGLPNDRFFAVRPEGSVSTLKIQRTERGDSAVYLCASSLTDYTQYFGPGTRLTVL.

This rearrangement joins TRBV5-6 to TRBJ1-2; 10 positions match TRBD1. V trimming: 4 bases; J trimming: 5 bases; junction bases outside the gene matches: 8. There are 15 residues in the CDR3. Germline CDR1 reads SGHDT; CDR2 reads YYEEEE. The DNA of the CDR3 is TGTGCCAGCAGCGACGGGACAGGGGATTTGTATGGCTACACCTTC. This translates into CASSDGTGDLYGYTF.

The chain links TRBV6-1 to TRBJ2-3; D is uncertain. The germline V gene encodes CDR1 MNHNS and CDR2 SASEGT. Between the trimmed V and J ends, which lost 5 bases and 8 bases, there was a span of 11 bases. CDR3 length: 12 amino acids. CDR3 coding DNA: TGTGCCAGCAGTCTCTACCTTCCTACGCAGTATTTT. Its protein product is CASSLYLPTQYF.

V usage is TRBV9 and J usage is TRBJ2-7; possibly TRBD1 for D (5 bases). The V gene's germline CDR1 is SGDLS and CDR2 YYNGEE. The length of the CDR3 is 13 residues. The germline V and J ends were trimmed by 4 bases and 4 bases, with 12 bases remaining between them. The CDR3 bases are TGTGCCAGCAGCCCCTTCCAGGGTTACGAGCAGTACTTC. Amino acids: CASSPFQGYEQYF.

About this clonotype itself: The junction departs from the called germline gene at one end, perhaps through a read error. The chain joins TRBV12-3 or TRBV12-4 to TRBJ2-3; the D gene is possibly TRBD2 (5 bases). This CDR3 comprises 16 residues. CDR3 residues: CASSPDSISSTDAQYF. The CDR3 DNA is TGTGCCAGCAGTCCCGATAGTATATCTAGCACAGATGCGCAGTATTTT.

CDR3: CASSSGRPRRADTQYF. Here the CDR3 DNA reads TGTGCCAGCAGCTCAGGCAGGCCCCGGAGGGCAGATACGCAGTATTTT. The chain couples TRBV7-3 to TRBJ2-3; TRBD2 might be the D (6 bases). V gave up 4 bases and J gave up 4 bases, with 18 bases separating them. CDR3 size: 16 residues. Germline V gene sequence: CDR1 SGHTA, CDR2 FQGTGA.

This chain joins TRBV11-1 and TRBJ2-3; no clear D gene. CDR1 is SGHAT, CDR2 FQDESV, per germline (reference sequence). The V end lost 3 bases, the J end lost 4 bases, and 17 bases lay between the germline ends. The CDR3 is 16 residues long. CDR3 bases: TGTGCCAGCAGCTTGGACGGGCCGGGCTTCCCAGATACGCAGTATTTT. This encodes CASSLDGPGFPDTQYF.

The V call is TRBV7-9, the J call TRBJ2-3; D is undetermined. The CDR3 runs to 15 residues. Deletions cut 1 base from V and 3 bases from J, with 11 bases between. The germline V gene encodes CDR1 SEHNR and CDR2 FQNEAQ (reference sequence). The CDR3 nucleotides are TGTGCCAGCAGCTTAGACCTAGGCCCGACAGATACGCAGTATTTT. It is translated as CASSLDLGPTDTQYF.

The chain uses TRBV6-1 and TRBJ2-1, with a tentative D call TRBD2 (5 bases). From germline, CDR1 is MNHNS and CDR2 SASEGT. Trimming cost V 11 bases and J 3 bases, with 29 bases left between them. The CDR3 consists of 18 residues. CDR3 region: CAAKAPFMSGHCYNEQFF. CDR3 sequence (DNA): TGTGCCGCCAAAGCCCCCTTTATGAGCGGCCATTGCTACAATGAGCAGTTCTTC.